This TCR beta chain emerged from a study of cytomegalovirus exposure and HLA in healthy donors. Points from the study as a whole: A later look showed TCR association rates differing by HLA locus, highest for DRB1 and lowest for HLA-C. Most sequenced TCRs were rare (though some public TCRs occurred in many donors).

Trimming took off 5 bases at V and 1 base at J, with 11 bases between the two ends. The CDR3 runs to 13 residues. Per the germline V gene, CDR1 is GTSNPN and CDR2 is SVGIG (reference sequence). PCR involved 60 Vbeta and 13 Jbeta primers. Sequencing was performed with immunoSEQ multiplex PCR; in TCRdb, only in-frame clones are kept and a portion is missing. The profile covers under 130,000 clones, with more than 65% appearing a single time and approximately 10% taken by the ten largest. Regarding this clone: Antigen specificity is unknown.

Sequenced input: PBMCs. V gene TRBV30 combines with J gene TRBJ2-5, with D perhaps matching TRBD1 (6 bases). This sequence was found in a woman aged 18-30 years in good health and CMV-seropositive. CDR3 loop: CAWSQGIQETQYF. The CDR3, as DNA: TGTGCCTGGTCGCAGGGGATCCAAGAGACCCAGTACTTC.